Detailed here is one T cell receptor (beta chain). The antigen is undetermined. The sample belongs to a study of cytomegalovirus exposure and HLA in healthy donors. It was with 60 Vbeta and 13 Jbeta primers that the PCR ran. TCRdb's copy holds only in-frame clones and misses some; the assay was immunoSEQ multiplex PCR. The sample has around 280,000 clones, about 90% seen once. General observations from the study: Associated with HLA alleles at 0.05 false discovery rate in a later analysis were 15,000 to 20,000 TCR beta sequences.

Trimming left V 6 bases short and J 9 bases short, with 18 bases between. There are 14 residues in the CDR3. Germline V gene sequence: CDR1 LNHNV, CDR2 YYDKDF (reference sequence). Sequences were obtained from PBMCs. V usage is TRBV15 and J usage is TRBJ2-1; no clear D gene. This TCR derives from a woman aged 18-35 years in good health and CMV-seronegative. The CDR3 spells CATRSRASAGEQFF. The DNA of the CDR3 is TGTGCCACCAGATCTCGAGCTTCAGCAGGTGAGCAGTTCTTC.